The 25 T cell receptor beta chains below were found in one sample sequenced in a study of response to subunit inactivated influenza vaccine. Using its own MiXCR run on the RT-PCR reads, TCRdb lists one record per CDR3 protein. In the table there are just over 300,000 distinct CDR3 sequences, 20% to 25% of which are singletons. Specimen: PBMCs from blood, collected 21 months after vaccination. These TCRs come from a man aged 50 to 75 who received an inactivated influenza vaccine.

V and J are TRBV7-8 and TRBJ2-2; TRBD1 is a possible D gene (6 bases). Per the germline V gene, CDR1 is SGHVS and CDR2 is FQNEAQ. The CDR3 is 14 residues long. V was pared by 0 bases and J by 5 bases, with 7 bases between. This CDR3 is CASSLAQGTGELFF. DNA of the CDR3: TGTGCCAGCAGCTTAGCACAGGGTACCGGGGAGCTGTTTTTT.

This sequence joins TRBV4-3 and TRBJ2-6; D is unclear. Per the germline V gene, CDR1 is LGHNA and CDR2 is YSLEER. CDR3 size: 16 residues. V was shortened by 0 bases and J by 1 base, with 7 bases between the two germline ends. The CDR3 here is CASSQDVRSGANVLTF. In DNA, the CDR3 is TGCGCCAGCAGCCAAGACGTTAGGTCTGGGGCCAACGTCCTGACTTTC.

The CDR3 sequence is CSVEDGYGYTF. The CDR3 bases are TGCAGCGTGGAGGACGGCTATGGCTACACCTTC. The genes are TRBV29-1 and TRBJ1-2; D is undetermined. The CDR3 spans 11 residues. V was shortened by 6 bases and J by 4 bases, with 9 bases between the two germline ends. The germline gives CDR1 SQVTM, CDR2 ANQGSEA.

This rearrangement joins TRBV9 to TRBJ1-2, with D possibly TRBD1 on 5 matching bases. Germline-derived CDR1 and CDR2 are SGDLS and YYNGEE. V was clipped by 0 bases and J by 0 bases, with 15 bases between them. The CDR3 extends over 17 amino acids. The CDR3 spells CASSVGIRVLANYGYTF. The DNA for the CDR3 is TGTGCCAGCAGCGTAGGTATCAGGGTTCTAGCTAACTATGGCTACACCTTC. Full variable domain (rest looked up from reference TRBV9 and TRBJ1-2): DSGVTQTPKHLITATGQRVTLRCSPRSGDLSVYWYQQSLDQGLQFLIQYYNGEERAKGNILERFSAQQFPDLHSELNLSSLELGDSALYFCASSVGIRVLANYGYTFGSGTRLTVV.

The rearrangement links TRBV7-8 to TRBJ1-2, with D perhaps TRBD1 (6 bases). Trimming removed 3 bases at V and 2 bases at J, with 13 bases between. Germline CDR1 and CDR2: SGHVS and FQNEAQ. The CDR3 is made up of 15 amino acids. CDR3 amino acids: CASSFGTTDNYGYTF. The CDR3 nucleotides are TGTGCCAGCAGCTTCGGGACAACAGACAACTATGGCTACACCTTC.

V and J are TRBV27 and TRBJ2-7, with D unclear. The CDR3 sequence is 15 residues long. The V end was cut by 6 bases, the J end by 0 bases, with 15 bases between. CDR1 and CDR2 (germline): MNHEY, SMNVEV (reference sequence). CDR3 coding DNA: TGTGCCAGCAGCGTAAGTGCCGCGTCCTCCTACGAGCAGTACTTC. Protein product: CASSVSAASSYEQYF.

V and J are TRBV5-1 and TRBJ2-2; a possible D gene is TRBD1 (6 bases). Trimming pared 4 bases from V and 0 bases from J, leaving 16 bases between. The CDR3 totals 17 residues. Germline V gene data show CDR1 as SGHRS and CDR2 as YFSETQ. CDR3: CASSPGQLSTNTGELFF. The CDR3 coding sequence is TGCGCCAGCAGCCCGGGACAACTATCGACGAACACCGGGGAGCTGTTTTTT.

V and J are TRBV6-1 and TRBJ2-7, with D unclear. The CDR3 extends over 17 amino acids. V lost 2 bases and J 2 bases, leaving 19 bases between the germline ends. CDR1 and CDR2 (germline): MNHNS, SASEGT. The CDR3 DNA reads as TGTGCCAGCAGTGAAAGGGTCGCATTCTCAGGCACCTACGAGCAGTACTTC. Its translation: CASSERVAFSGTYEQYF.

This clonotype was detected only a few times. The rearrangement joins TRBV6-5 to TRBJ1-1, with D tentatively TRBD1 (6 bases). CDR3 length equals 16 residues. The V gene's germline CDR1 is MNHEY and CDR2 SVGAGI. V was trimmed by 0 bases and J by 0 bases, leaving 11 bases between them. The CDR3 reads CASSYSAGGVNTEAFF. CDR3 coding DNA: TGTGCCAGCAGTTACTCGGCCGGGGGCGTGAACACTGAAGCTTTCTTT.

This clonotype was seen more than once but under ten times. This chain links TRBV18 with TRBJ1-3, with unresolved D. Germline V gene sequence: CDR1 KGHSH, CDR2 LQKENI. The CDR3 contains 13 residues. V gave up 0 bases and J gave up 4 bases, with 4 bases separating them. The CDR3 protein is CASSPPEGNTIYF. The CDR3 DNA follows: TGTGCCAGCTCACCACCCGAAGGAAACACCATATATTTT.

The V gene is TRBV7-2, the J gene TRBJ1-5; 7 bases match TRBD1. The CDR3 length is 15 residues. In germline, CDR1 is SGHTA, CDR2 FQGNSA. V trimming: 5 bases; J trimming: 7 bases; junction bases outside the gene matches: 11. The CDR3 sequence: CASSAHRGPGQPQHF. The CDR3 DNA reads as TGTGCCAGCAGCGCCCACAGGGGTCCGGGGCAGCCCCAGCATTTT.

The chain couples TRBV27 to TRBJ2-1, with a weak D call TRBD1 (5 bases). CDR1 is MNHEY and CDR2 is SMNVEV in the germline V gene (reference sequence). Between the trimmed V and J ends, which lost 0 bases and 9 bases, there was a span of 12 bases. The CDR3 sequence is 14 residues long. The CDR3 DNA is TGTGCCAGCAGTTTATCGTGGGGCCCGGGTGAGCAGTTCTTC. Translation: CASSLSWGPGEQFF.

This clonotype was counted a few times. The CDR3 region is CASIGLAGERNTQYF. The CDR3 DNA reads TGTGCCAGCATTGGTTTAGCGGGGGAGCGAAATACGCAGTATTTT. V and J are TRBV12-3 or TRBV12-4 and TRBJ2-3, with 9 bases identical to TRBD2. J gave up 7 bases and V 7 bases, and 12 bases lay outside the gene matches. The CDR3 is 15 residues long.

This clonotype was counted many times. The chain links TRBV29-1 to TRBJ1-1, with D perhaps TRBD1 (6 bases). CDR3 length: 14 residues. The germline V gene has CDR1 SQVTM and CDR2 ANQGSEA. The V end lost 3 bases, the J end lost 1 base, and 12 bases lay between the germline ends. The CDR3 loop is CSVDVGGRNTEAFF. DNA for the CDR3: TGCAGCGTTGATGTGGGGGGCAGGAACACTGAAGCTTTCTTT.

This sequence joins TRBV4-3 and TRBJ2-6; possible D gene TRBD2, 5 bases. V was pared by 0 bases and J by 0 bases, with 12 bases between. Looked up from germline, CDR1 is LGHNA and CDR2 is YSLEER. The CDR3 runs to 18 residues. In nucleotides, the CDR3 is TGCGCCAGCAGCCAAGACGAGGGCCCCCTCTCTGGGGCCAACGTCCTGACTTTC. Amino acids: CASSQDEGPLSGANVLTF.

The rearrangement uses TRBV29-1 and TRBJ2-7; 8 nucleotides line up with TRBD2. Germline values: CDR1 SQVTM, CDR2 ANQGSEA. This CDR3 is built from 13 residues. J lost 0 bases, V lost 7 bases, and 5 bases had no gene match. As DNA, the CDR3 is TGCAGCGCCCAGAGCGGGAGCTCCTACGAGCAGTACTTC. Protein sequence: CSAQSGSSYEQYF.

The gene calls are TRBV6-1 and TRBJ2-1; 11 bases fit TRBD2. Germline lookup yields CDR1 MNHNS and CDR2 SASEGT. CDR3 length: 15 amino acids. J lost 7 bases, V lost 5 bases, and 7 bases had no gene match. This CDR3 is CASSLLAGGRNEQFF. The CDR3 DNA is TGTGCCAGCAGTCTTCTAGCGGGAGGCAGAAATGAGCAGTTCTTC.

This chain connects TRBV18 to TRBJ1-1; no reliable D call. CDR3 length equals 13 residues. CDR1 and CDR2 (germline): KGHSH, LQKENI. Trimming pared 3 bases from V and 8 bases from J, leaving 13 bases between. The CDR3 coding sequence is TGTGCCAGCTCACCCGGTGGGCGGACCGAAGCTTTCTTT. It specifies CASSPGGRTEAFF.

A few counts support this clonotype. The gene calls are TRBV9 and TRBJ1-1, with 9 positions matching TRBD1. V gave up 0 bases and J gave up 1 base; unmatched junction bases: 4. Germline CDR1 reads SGDLS; CDR2 reads YYNGEE. The CDR3 is made up of 16 amino acids. The CDR3: CASSVGGTGWNTEAFF. CDR3 nucleotide sequence: TGTGCCAGCAGCGTAGGCGGGACAGGGTGGAACACTGAAGCTTTCTTT.

The chain uses TRBV20-1 and TRBJ2-1; 10 bases are a match to TRBD1. The CDR3 consists of 14 residues. The ends lost 3 bases at V and 4 bases at J; junction bases unmatched: 3. Germline loops: CDR1 DFQATT, CDR2 SNEGSKA (reference sequence). The CDR3 bases are TGCAGTGCTAGTTCGGGACAGGGGTACAATGAGCAGTTCTTC. Protein product: CSASSGQGYNEQFF.

This clonotype was observed a handful of times. The V call is TRBV19, the J call TRBJ1-6; D is unclear. The CDR3 contains 14 residues. Germline CDR1 LNHDA, CDR2 SQIVND (reference sequence). V dropped 5 bases and J dropped 7 bases, with 12 bases sitting between them. The CDR3 is CASSHTGWNSPLHF. DNA of the CDR3: TGTGCCAGTAGTCATACCGGGTGGAATTCACCCCTCCACTTT.

This clonotype was counted only a few times. The genes are TRBV28 and TRBJ2-3; maybe TRBD2 (6 bases). Germline assignment: CDR1 MDHEN and CDR2 SYDVKM. This CDR3 comprises 15 residues. The V end was cut by 5 bases, the J end by 2 bases, with 14 bases between. The CDR3 protein is CASSPFGGVTDTQYF. For the CDR3, the DNA is TGTGCCAGCAGTCCCTTCGGGGGAGTCACAGATACGCAGTATTTT. Full variable domain (outside the CDR3, taken from reference TRBV28 and TRBJ2-3): DVKVTQSSRYLVKRTGEKVFLECVQDMDHENMFWYRQDPGLGLRLIYFSYDVKMKEKGDIPEGYSVSREKKERFSLILESASTNQTSMYLCASSPFGGVTDTQYFGPGTRLTVL.

This clonotype occurred a few times. The chain is built from TRBV11-3 and TRBJ2-1; D might be TRBD1 (5 bases). V was pared by 1 base and J by 9 bases, with 19 bases between. Germline CDR1 and CDR2: SGHNT and YENEEA. The CDR3 consists of 16 residues. This CDR3 reads CASSLGGSPGAVEQFF. The CDR3 DNA reads TGTGCCAGCAGCTTAGGGGGTAGTCCTGGGGCTGTTGAGCAGTTCTTC.

The V gene is TRBV20-1, the J gene TRBJ1-5; 9 bases are shared with TRBD1. Germline CDR1 reads DFQATT; CDR2 reads SNEGSKA (reference sequence). The length of the CDR3 is 14 residues. The ends lost 3 bases at V and 6 bases at J; junction bases unmatched: 6. CDR3 nucleotides: TGCAGTGCTAGTTACGGGACAGGGTTTCAGCCCCAGCATTTT. It encodes CSASYGTGFQPQHF.

The V call is TRBV20-1, the J call TRBJ2-7; 7 nucleotides agree with TRBD2. CDR1 is DFQATT and CDR2 is SNEGSKA in the germline V gene (reference sequence). The CDR3 extends over 13 amino acids. Unmatched junction bases numbered 10, after V lost 4 bases and J lost 7 bases. This CDR3 is CSATYSSRGEQYF. Written as DNA, the CDR3 is TGCAGTGCTACCTACTCTTCGCGGGGGGAGCAGTACTTC.